The rows below give T cell receptor beta chains drawn from one sample of a study of blood T cell repertoires in COVID-19. Here immunoSEQ multiplex PCR was the method, and the copy in TCRdb shows in-frame clones only, minus some. This sample carries 140,000 or so clones, about four fifths of them seen once, and the ten largest clones take approximately 9.2%. Sequenced sample: PBMCs or T cells enriched from blood (not recorded which). These receptors were taken from a man in his fifties or sixties who had recovered from COVID-19. CDR3s include the opening cysteine and the closing phenylalanine or tryptophan. Each record gives: CDR3 DNA, CDR3 protein, J gene, clone size, D gene, V gene. A D gene is named only where the DNA matches it firmly. Rows give clone size only sometimes, using once, few, many, or a class for an expanded clone.

DNA: TGTGCCAGCAGCTTTAGCGGGGGAATCCACAATGAGCAGTTCTTC
CDR3: CASSFSGGIHNEQFF
J: TRBJ2-1
size: -
D: TRBD2
V: TRBV13

DNA: TGTGCCAGCAGTGCAGGACAGAACACCGGGGAGCTGTTTTTT
CDR3: CASSAGQNTGELFF
J: TRBJ2-2
size: -
D: -
V: TRBV2

DNA: TGTGCCAGCAGCGTAGCTAGCGGGGGCGCTTCTAGCACAGATACGCAGTATTTT
CDR3: CASSVASGGASSTDTQYF
J: TRBJ2-3
size: -
D: TRBD2
V: TRBV9

DNA: TGTGCCACCAGTGATCCTGGGGGGGGGCAGGAGACCCAGTACTTC
CDR3: CATSDPGGGQETQYF
J: TRBJ2-5
size: -
D: -
V: TRBV24-1

DNA: TGTGCCAGTAGTAAGCAGGCCGGAACTAATGAAAAACTGTTTTTT
CDR3: CASSKQAGTNEKLFF
J: TRBJ1-4
size: -
D: -
V: TRBV19

DNA: TGTGCCACCAGCAGAGACAGGGTGAAGTACTTC
CDR3: CATSRDRVKYF
J: TRBJ2-7
size: -
D: -
V: TRBV15

DNA: TGTGCCAGCAGCTTATACACTAACTATGGCTACACCTTC
CDR3: CASSLYTNYGYTF
J: TRBJ1-2
size: -
D: -
V: TRBV7-2

DNA: TGTGCCAGCAGCGCGACAGGGGTCATGGGCTACACCTTC
CDR3: CASSATGVMGYTF
J: TRBJ1-2
size: few
D: TRBD1
V: TRBV9

DNA: TGTGCCAGCAGCTCTCGCGGACAGTATAGCAATCAGCCCCAGCATTTT
CDR3: CASSSRGQYSNQPQHF
J: TRBJ1-5
size: -
D: -
V: TRBV7-3

DNA: TGCGCCAGCAGCTTAGTGGGACAGGGAAGCGAGCAGTACTTC
CDR3: CASSLVGQGSEQYF
J: TRBJ2-7
size: -
D: TRBD1
V: TRBV5-1

DNA: TGTGCCAGCAGCTCAGGACAGGCCCTCTCTGGAAACACCATATATTTT
CDR3: CASSSGQALSGNTIYF
J: TRBJ1-3
size: -
D: TRBD1
V: TRBV5-4

DNA: TGCGCCAGCAGCCGGGACAACTACGAGCAGTACTTC
CDR3: CASSRDNYEQYF
J: TRBJ2-7
size: -
D: -
V: TRBV10-1

DNA: TGTGCCAGCAGCTCAGGGTTCGGGAGAGGAAACACCATATATTTT
CDR3: CASSSGFGRGNTIYF
J: TRBJ1-3
size: -
D: -
V: TRBV6-5

DNA: TGCGCCAGCAGCTTGGCCTTAACTCAACAAGAGACCCAGTACTTC
CDR3: CASSLALTQQETQYF
J: TRBJ2-5
size: -
D: -
V: TRBV5-1

DNA: TGTGCCAGCAGCTCCCGATTACAGGGAATAAGTGTTGCAGATACGCAGTATTTT
CDR3: CASSSRLQGISVADTQYF
J: TRBJ2-3
size: -
D: -
V: TRBV9

DNA: TGTGCCTGGACCCCAACAGGGGGCCGCTACGAGCAGTACTTC
CDR3: CAWTPTGGRYEQYF
J: TRBJ2-7
size: -
D: TRBD1
V: TRBV30

DNA: TGTGCCAGCAGTTCCCTCAAGGGGAATGAGCAGTTCTTC
CDR3: CASSSLKGNEQFF
J: TRBJ2-1
size: -
D: -
V: TRBV6-5

DNA: TGTGCCAGCAGTTTATCGATAGGGGTTGGCGAGCAGTACTTC
CDR3: CASSLSIGVGEQYF
J: TRBJ2-7
size: -
D: -
V: TRBV27

DNA: TGTGCCTGGAGTGTACTGGGCAGCCTGTACTTC
CDR3: CAWSVLGSLYF
J: TRBJ2-5
size: -
D: -
V: TRBV30

DNA: TGTGCCAGCAGTTTATCGCGGGGCCGGCAACCCCAGCATTTT
CDR3: CASSLSRGRQPQHF
J: TRBJ1-5
size: few
D: -
V: TRBV27

DNA: TGTGCCAGCAGTGAATCGCGGTTCTCCTCCTATAATTCACCCCTCCACTTT
CDR3: CASSESRFSSYNSPLHF
J: TRBJ1-6
size: -
D: -
V: TRBV25-1

DNA: TGTGCCAGCTCACCTTACCAGGGCTACGAGCAGTACTTC
CDR3: CASSPYQGYEQYF
J: TRBJ2-7
size: -
D: -
V: TRBV18

DNA: TGTGCCAGCAGCTTAGGTTCAGGTCGTGAGCAGTTCTTC
CDR3: CASSLGSGREQFF
J: TRBJ2-1
size: -
D: -
V: TRBV7-2

DNA: TGTGCCAGTAGTATAGAAGGGGTTTCTTTTAATAATCAGCCCCAGCATTTT
CDR3: CASSIEGVSFNNQPQHF
J: TRBJ1-5
size: -
D: -
V: TRBV19

DNA: TGCGCCAGCAGCCAAGAGATGGACTGGAACGGGGAGCTGTTTTTT
CDR3: CASSQEMDWNGELFF
J: TRBJ2-2
size: -
D: -
V: TRBV4-3

DNA: TGTGCCAGCAGTTTATTGTCCCAGGGGGGGAACACTGAAGCTTTCTTT
CDR3: CASSLLSQGGNTEAFF
J: TRBJ1-1
size: -
D: TRBD1
V: TRBV27

DNA: TGTGCTAGTGGTCCGGGACCCCCGGGACATAGAGATCAGCCCCAGCATTTT
CDR3: CASGPGPPGHRDQPQHF
J: TRBJ1-5
size: few
D: -
V: TRBV12-5

DNA: TGTGCCAGCAGCGTATCCGGGGTACCGAAAAACACCATATATTTT
CDR3: CASSVSGVPKNTIYF
J: TRBJ1-3
size: -
D: -
V: TRBV9

DNA: TGTGCCAGCAGTGGGCCGGGACAGGGAGGTCAGCCCCAGCATTTT
CDR3: CASSGPGQGGQPQHF
J: TRBJ1-5
size: -
D: TRBD1
V: TRBV6-2/TRBV6-3

DNA: TGTGCCAGCAGCCCCGGACAGGGACATGGCTACACCTTC
CDR3: CASSPGQGHGYTF
J: TRBJ1-2
size: -
D: TRBD1
V: TRBV7-2

DNA: TGTGCCACCGGACAGAAAGGGTACGAGCAGTACTTC
CDR3: CATGQKGYEQYF
J: TRBJ2-7
size: -
D: -
V: TRBV6-6

DNA: TGTGCCAGCTCACCAGAGACACAGCTCACCTATGGCTACACCTTC
CDR3: CASSPETQLTYGYTF
J: TRBJ1-2
size: few
D: -
V: TRBV18

DNA: TGCGCCAGCAGTCAAGCCGGGACAGGGGATGGCTACACCTTC
CDR3: CASSQAGTGDGYTF
J: TRBJ1-2
size: few
D: TRBD1
V: TRBV5-1

DNA: TGTGCCAGCAGCTTGGGAAAGCCAGGGGCGACCGGGGAGCTGTTTTTT
CDR3: CASSLGKPGATGELFF
J: TRBJ2-2
size: -
D: -
V: TRBV5-4

DNA: TGTGCCAGCAGCGAACAGGGGTATGGGGATGAGCAGTTCTTC
CDR3: CASSEQGYGDEQFF
J: TRBJ2-1
size: -
D: TRBD1
V: TRBV14

DNA: TGCGCCAGCAGCCCGGGACAGACCTACGAGCAGTACTTC
CDR3: CASSPGQTYEQYF
J: TRBJ2-7
size: -
D: TRBD1
V: TRBV5-1

DNA: TGTGCCAGCTCGACAATCGGGACAGGATCCTACGAGCAGTACTTC
CDR3: CASSTIGTGSYEQYF
J: TRBJ2-7
size: -
D: TRBD1
V: TRBV5-5

DNA: TGCGCCAGCTGCCTGGGGAGGGGAAACTCCTACGAGCAGTACTTC
CDR3: CASCLGRGNSYEQYF
J: TRBJ2-7
size: -
D: TRBD2
V: TRBV5-1

DNA: TGTGCCAGCAGCTTAGTGGCAGGGGGCGGATATGGCTACACCTTC
CDR3: CASSLVAGGGYGYTF
J: TRBJ1-2
size: -
D: TRBD1
V: TRBV11-2

DNA: TGTGCCAGCCGATCCCGTGGGGGCCTACGGAGCACAGATACGCAGTATTTT
CDR3: CASRSRGGLRSTDTQYF
J: TRBJ2-3
size: -
D: -
V: TRBV2

DNA: TGTGCCACCAGTGACCCCGGGGAGGCGAGGGGTGAAGCTTTCTTT
CDR3: CATSDPGEARGEAFF
J: TRBJ1-1
size: once
D: -
V: TRBV24-1

DNA: TGTGCCACCAGTGATCGGACAGGGGGCCACAATGAGCAGTTCTTC
CDR3: CATSDRTGGHNEQFF
J: TRBJ2-1
size: -
D: TRBD1
V: TRBV24-1